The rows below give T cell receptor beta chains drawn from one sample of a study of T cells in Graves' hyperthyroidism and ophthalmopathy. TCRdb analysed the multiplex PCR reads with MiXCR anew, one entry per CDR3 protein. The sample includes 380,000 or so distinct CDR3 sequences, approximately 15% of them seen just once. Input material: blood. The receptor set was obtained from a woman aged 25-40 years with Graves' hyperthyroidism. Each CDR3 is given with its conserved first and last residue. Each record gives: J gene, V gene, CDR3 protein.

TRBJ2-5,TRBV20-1,CSAPLRKTQYF
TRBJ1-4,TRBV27,CASSFRRAWGEKLFF
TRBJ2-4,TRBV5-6,CASSSDFDLAKTIQYF
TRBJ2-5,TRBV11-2,CASTKSLMGETQYF
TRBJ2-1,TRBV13,CASSPLGSEEQFF
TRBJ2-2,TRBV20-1,CSARRQVGNSGELFF
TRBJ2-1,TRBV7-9,CASSIRGADHNEQFF
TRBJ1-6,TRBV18,CASSRAATNSPLHF
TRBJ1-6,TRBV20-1,CSAGTRENSPLHF
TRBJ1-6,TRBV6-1,CASKEGGSPLHF
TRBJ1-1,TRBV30,CAWSPLNLNTEAFF
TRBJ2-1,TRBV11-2,CASSLDLLLYNEQFF
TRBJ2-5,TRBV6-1,CASSNREGRETQYF
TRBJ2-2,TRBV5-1,CASSFTGRNTGELFF
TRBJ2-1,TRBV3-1,CASSQGFNEQFF
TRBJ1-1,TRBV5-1,CASSLMDARVNTEAFF
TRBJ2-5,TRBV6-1,CASRREQGTQYF
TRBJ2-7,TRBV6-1,CASTVGFGSYEQYF
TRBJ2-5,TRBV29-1,CSVLRETQYF
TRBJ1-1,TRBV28,CASSLWGAGVGTEAFF
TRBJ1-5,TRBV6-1,CASSAQGGQPQHF
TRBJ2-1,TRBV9,CASSVDPAGGLAAEQFF
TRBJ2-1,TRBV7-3,CASSSQGYSEQFF
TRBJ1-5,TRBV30,CAWSVGQGSQPQHF
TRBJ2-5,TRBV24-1,CATSDPSGRGQETQYF
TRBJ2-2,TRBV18,CATPPATNTGELFF
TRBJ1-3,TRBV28,CASAGRDLSGNTIYF
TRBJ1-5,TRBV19,CASSPQVANQPQHF
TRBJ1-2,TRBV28,CASSLSVVYGYTF
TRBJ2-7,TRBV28,CASRLGTSPYEQYF
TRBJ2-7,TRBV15,CATSRGVGNEQYF
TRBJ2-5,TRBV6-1,CASSEVALPGETQYF
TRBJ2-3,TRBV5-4,CASSLAVDTQYF
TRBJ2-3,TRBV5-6,CASSGQGTDTQYF
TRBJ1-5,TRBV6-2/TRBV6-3,CASSRRTGVGQPQHF
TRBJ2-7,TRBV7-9,CASSLSWLQGGNEQYF
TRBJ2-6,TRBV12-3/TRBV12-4,CASSGPFASSGANVLTF
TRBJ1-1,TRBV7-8,CASSLSSQNTEAFF
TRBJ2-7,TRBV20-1,CSAKGDRGYEQYF
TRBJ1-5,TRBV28,CASSSRRGYQPQHF
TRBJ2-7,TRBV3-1,CASSQDGDINEQYF
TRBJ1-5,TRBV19,CASSRGSWRINQPQHF
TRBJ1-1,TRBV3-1,CASSQAANTEAFF
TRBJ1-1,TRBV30,CAWKGPEAFF
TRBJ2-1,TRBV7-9,CASSQFLAGDFHEQFF
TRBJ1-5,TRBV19,CASGGFGGSQPQHF
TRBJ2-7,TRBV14,CASSRDPTTWWQYF
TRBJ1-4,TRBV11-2,CASSPLPSGEKLFF
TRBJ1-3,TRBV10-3,CAASDSRSGNTIYF
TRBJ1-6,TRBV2,CASTPGQELSPLHF
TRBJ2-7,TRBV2,CASSGTGALHEQYF